A selection of T cell receptor beta chains follows, all from one sample in a study of regulatory T cells in long-lasting Graves disease. Via MiXCR, TCRdb re-called the multiplex PCR reads, giving one row per CDR3 protein. Of hundreds of thousands of distinct CDR3 sequences listed, roughly 16% were seen once; the top ten hold around 25%. These sequences were also reported in another study, on T cells in Graves' hyperthyroidism and ophthalmopathy.

The starting material was peripheral blood mononuclear cells (PBMCs), obtained at new diagnosis, from a patient treated with antithyroid drugs. The source of these receptors is a woman aged 35-60 years with Graves disease. Both conserved end residues are part of each CDR3. Each record gives: CDR3 length, J gene, clone size, D gene, V gene, CDR3 protein, CDR3 DNA. The D gene is left open where the match is weak. Some rows mark clone size as missing; the rest say once, few, many or name a class of expanded clone.

>16|TRBJ1-3|NA|TRBD1|TRBV6-5
CASSYMGQSSGNTIYF
TGTGCCAGCAGTTATATGGGACAGAGCTCTGGAAACACCATATATTTT
>14|TRBJ1-1|many|NA|TRBV27
CASSSPDGNTEAFF
TGTGCCAGCAGTTCCCCGGACGGGAACACTGAAGCTTTCTTT
>16|TRBJ2-7|few|NA|TRBV5-5
CASSVRLLGLTDEQYF
TGTGCCAGCAGCGTCCGACTCCTTGGACTTACAGACGAGCAGTACTTC
>14|TRBJ2-6|many|NA|TRBV6-1
CAREWSSGANVLTF
TGTGCCAGAGAATGGAGCTCTGGGGCCAACGTCCTGACTTTC
>14|TRBJ2-7|NA|NA|TRBV5-1
CASSLEEASYEQYF
TGCGCCAGCAGCTTGGAGGAGGCTAGCTACGAGCAGTACTTC
>13|TRBJ1-1|many|NA|TRBV30
CAWGHRVSTEAFF
TGTGCCTGGGGACACAGGGTTAGCACTGAAGCTTTCTTT
>15|TRBJ2-1|many|TRBD1|TRBV7-2
CASSRRTGDPNEQFF
TGTGCCAGCAGTCGCCGGACAGGGGACCCCAATGAGCAGTTCTTC
>15|TRBJ1-2|many|NA|TRBV6-2/TRBV6-3
CASSYLAGEAYGYTF
TGTGCCAGCAGTTACCTTGCGGGGGAGGCCTATGGCTACACCTTC
>13|TRBJ1-1|NA|NA|TRBV19
CASAYGRVTEAFF
TGTGCCAGTGCCTATGGCAGGGTAACTGAAGCTTTCTTT
>15|TRBJ2-4|NA|NA|TRBV20-1
CSATPGDLAKNIQYF
TGCAGTGCTACCCCGGGCGACCTAGCCAAAAACATTCAGTACTTC
>15|TRBJ2-3|many|NA|TRBV28
CASSFGSPSTDTQYF
TGTGCCAGCAGTTTCGGCAGTCCTAGCACAGATACGCAGTATTTT
>13|TRBJ2-5|many|NA|TRBV6-5
CASSYNGGETQYF
TGTGCCAGCAGTTACAACGGCGGGGAGACCCAGTACTTC
>15|TRBJ2-2|many|TRBD2|TRBV3-1
CASSQARTSPGELFF
TGTGCCAGCAGCCAAGCCCGGACTAGCCCCGGGGAGCTGTTTTTT
>12|TRBJ2-1|many|NA|TRBV2
CASRQDLNEQFF
TGTGCCAGCAGACAGGATCTTAATGAGCAGTTCTTC
>12|TRBJ1-1|many|NA|TRBV7-8
CASSYMNTEAFF
TGTGCCAGCAGCTATATGAACACTGAAGCTTTCTTT
>13|TRBJ2-1|few|TRBD1|TRBV4-2
CASRRGPGGEQFF
TGTGCCAGCAGGAGGGGGCCTGGTGGTGAGCAGTTCTTC
>14|TRBJ2-3|NA|NA|TRBV11-2
CASSPRGDSGTQYF
TGTGCCAGCAGCCCTCGGGGGGACAGTGGTACGCAGTATTTT